Below, one T cell receptor (beta chain) is given with its context. This sample was included in a study of blood T cell repertoires in COVID-19. Study-level background: PBMCs, B-cell-depleted T cells, or T cells were the source of the cDNA or gDNA that made up the material.

Participants spanned ages roughly 18 to 95 years and resided in around 25 US areas. Recovered status in Cohort 3 required two negative PCRs, clearance, or symptom resolution. Germline V gene lookup returns CDR1 SGHTA and CDR2 FQGNSA. J gave up 0 bases and V 1 base, and 11 bases lay outside the gene matches. CDR3 size: 18 residues. Produced via immunoSEQ multiplex PCR; TCRdb's table is partial and in-frame only. The profile shows a few hundred thousand clones, 75% to 90% of them singletons. The chain combines TRBV7-2 with TRBJ2-5, with 7 bases matching TRBD2. The source material was PBMCs or T cells enriched from blood (not recorded which). The TCR comes from a woman in her forties or fifties who had recovered from COVID-19. This CDR3 is CASSLVGYGGGDQETQYF. CDR3 sequence (DNA): TGTGCCAGCAGCTTAGTGGGGTACGGCGGGGGAGACCAAGAGACCCAGTACTTC.